Each of the 28 T cell receptor beta chains below was sequenced from the same sample in a study of blood T cell repertoires in COVID-19. The method was immunoSEQ multiplex PCR; TCRdb's version includes in-frame clones alone and lacks a portion of them. The table includes 150,000 to 200,000 clones, 75% to 80% detected once. What was sequenced was peripheral blood. The receptors were sampled from a woman in her 70s with acute or convalescent COVID-19.

This clone was found once. The gene calls are TRBV30 and TRBJ1-4; TRBD1 matches at 8 bases. Trimming took 7 bases from V and 8 from J; bases not matched to a gene: 9. The CDR3 covers 13 residues. The V gene's germline CDR1 is GTSNPN and CDR2 SVGIG (reference sequence). The CDR3 spells CALNQGAGEKLFF. Here the CDR3 DNA reads TGTGCCTTGAACCAGGGGGCTGGGGAAAAACTGTTTTTT.

The gene calls are TRBV9 and TRBJ1-1, with 9 bases lining up with TRBD1. V dropped 9 bases and J dropped 4; count of bases not matched to a gene: 4. Germline CDR1 reads SGDLS; CDR2 reads YYNGEE. The CDR3 has 12 amino acids. The CDR3 spells CAIQGAGTEAFF. The CDR3, as DNA: TGTGCCATACAGGGGGCGGGCACTGAAGCTTTCTTT.

The chain recombines TRBV5-1 with TRBJ1-4, with 8 bases lining up with TRBD1. The trim removed 3 bases at V and 8 bases at J, leaving 6 bases unmatched. Per germline, CDR1 SGHRS and CDR2 YFSETQ. This CDR3 is built from 14 residues. The CDR3 reads CASSYGQGLEKLFF. CDR3 DNA: TGCGCCAGCAGCTACGGACAGGGTTTGGAAAAACTGTTTTTT. Using reference TRBV5-1 and TRBJ1-4 for the parts outside the CDR3, the full variable domain is KAGVTQTPRYLIKTRGQQVTLSCSPISGHRSVSWYQQTPGQGLQFLFEYFSETQRNKGNFPGRFSGRQFSNSRSEMNVSTLELGDSALYLCASSYGQGLEKLFFGSGTQLSVL.

The rearrangement uses TRBV6-6 and TRBJ2-1, with D uncertain. The CDR3 totals 14 residues. V gave up 5 bases and J gave up 7 bases, with 15 bases separating them. Germline values: CDR1 MNHNY, CDR2 SVGAGI (reference sequence). For the CDR3, the DNA is TGTGCCAGCAGTCCTAGTCAAAAGGTGAATGAGCAGTTCTTC. It yields the protein CASSPSQKVNEQFF.

This sequence joins TRBV12-3 or TRBV12-4 and TRBJ2-7; no reliable D call. The CDR3 spans 12 residues. The V end lost 5 bases, the J end lost 4 bases, and 9 bases lay between the germline ends. The CDR3 sequence: CASSLTPYEQYF. In DNA, the CDR3 is TGTGCCAGCAGTCTGACTCCTTACGAGCAGTACTTC.

The chain links TRBV2 to TRBJ2-1; the D gene is possibly TRBD1 (6 bases). Germline CDR1 is SNHLY and CDR2 is FYNNEI. The CDR3 is 16 amino acids. Trimming pared 3 bases from V and 4 bases from J, leaving 16 bases between. CDR3 sequence reads: CASSDWDTTEYNEQFF. In DNA, the CDR3 is TGTGCCAGCAGTGATTGGGACACGACAGAATACAATGAGCAGTTCTTC.

The rearrangement uses TRBV29-1 and TRBJ2-1, with TRBD1 matching over 10 bases. The germline V gene has CDR1 SQVTM and CDR2 ANQGSEA. Germline trimming cut 8 bases from V and 8 bases from J; bases unmatched to any gene: 6. The CDR3 has 12 amino acids. Here the CDR3 DNA reads TGCAGCTCGCGGACAGGGGGAGATGAGCAGTTCTTC. Residues: CSSRTGGDEQFF.

The chain is built from TRBV5-6 and TRBJ1-4; D is possibly TRBD1 (5 bases). CDR1 and CDR2 from the germline V gene are SGHDT and YYEEEE. CDR3 length: 14 residues. The ends were cut back, 6 bases at V and 4 bases at J, with 13 bases in the middle. The CDR3 DNA reads TGTGCCAGCACGTGGGGGAGGATTAATGAAAAACTGTTTTTT. Protein: CASTWGRINEKLFF.

The sample holds one count of this clone. The chain couples TRBV4-1 to TRBJ1-1, with D unclear. Germline V gene data show CDR1 as MGHRA and CDR2 as YSYEKL. V lost 6 bases and J 2 bases, leaving 7 bases between the germline ends. This CDR3 is built from 12 residues. CDR3: CASRSGNTEAFF. CDR3 sequence (DNA): TGCGCCAGCAGATCGGGAAACACTGAAGCTTTCTTT.

The chain links TRBV10-1 to TRBJ2-7; TRBD1 aligns across 8 bases. Germline V gene data show CDR1 as WNHNN and CDR2 as SYGVQD (reference sequence). This CDR3 has 15 amino acids. J was trimmed by 4 bases and V by 0 bases; bases with no gene match: 5. CDR3 bases: TGCGCCAGCAGTGAGTCGACAGGGGTGGAATACGAGCAGTACTTC. Translating gives CASSESTGVEYEQYF.

This clone was seen repeatedly, ten times or more. The J gene is TRBJ2-2, the V gene TRBV24-1; D perhaps matches TRBD2 (6 bases). CDR1 is KGHDR, CDR2 SFDVKD, per germline. The length of the CDR3 is 15 residues. V lost 2 bases to trimming and J lost 9 bases, with 15 bases between them. This CDR3 reads CATSDSRAGRWELFF. CDR3 sequence (DNA): TGTGCCACCAGTGATTCACGGGCGGGACGGTGGGAGCTGTTTTTT.

The V and J genes are TRBV30 and TRBJ1-6; D is unclear. There are 15 residues in the CDR3. Between the trimmed V and J ends, which lost 0 bases and 8 bases, there was a span of 14 bases. From germline, CDR1 is GTSNPN and CDR2 SVGIG (reference sequence). CDR3 sequence (DNA): TGTGCCTGGAGTGTTAAATCCTTTCGGTATTCACCCCTCCACTTT. Amino acid sequence: CAWSVKSFRYSPLHF.

This clone was observed a few times. The chain links TRBV19 to TRBJ1-5; 10 bases are a match to TRBD1. This CDR3 is built from 17 residues. The germline V gene has CDR1 LNHDA and CDR2 SQIVND (reference sequence). V was clipped by 8 bases and J by 7 bases; unmatched bases: 17. The CDR3 nucleotides read TGTGCCAGTGGCGCCGAGACAGGGGGCTTTTTGAGACAGCCCCAGCATTTT. It translates to CASGAETGGFLRQPQHF.

This clone came up once. The gene calls are TRBV6-1 and TRBJ2-1, with D maybe TRBD2 (5 bases). Germline values: CDR1 MNHNS, CDR2 SASEGT. V was clipped by 1 base and J by 2 bases, with 9 bases between them. This CDR3 is built from 15 residues. CDR3 in DNA: TGTGCCAGCAGTGAAGAGAGGGTAGCCTACAATGAGCAGTTCTTC. Translation: CASSEERVAYNEQFF.

The chain carries TRBV10-3 and TRBJ2-2, with 9 bases matching TRBD1. Germline V gene sequence: CDR1 ENHRY, CDR2 SYGVKD. The CDR3 length is 17 residues. J lost 2 bases, V lost 3 bases, and 7 bases had no gene match. The CDR3 spells CAISDIPGQGNTGELFF. The CDR3 coding sequence is TGTGCCATCAGTGACATCCCGGGACAGGGTAACACCGGGGAGCTGTTTTTT.

The CDR3 here is CAWGGQGASNEQFF. CDR3 sequence (DNA): TGTGCCTGGGGGGGACAGGGGGCGTCCAATGAGCAGTTCTTC. The V and J genes are TRBV30 and TRBJ2-1, with 12 bases that match TRBD1. Germline values: CDR1 GTSNPN, CDR2 SVGIG (reference sequence). CDR3 length: 14 amino acids. Trimming at V came to 5 bases and at J to 6 bases, leaving 5 bases not matched to a gene.

This chain connects TRBV21-1 to TRBJ2-2; the D call in the table, TRBD2, was not verified against the DNA. TRBV21-1 is given as a pseudogene. The CDR3 extends over 19 amino acids. The CDR3 bases are TGTGCCAGCAGCAATAATTGGGGGTGTAGCGGGAGGTTCACCGGGGAGCTGTTTTTT. It specifies CASSNNWGCSGRFTGELFF.

The V call is TRBV19, the J call TRBJ2-1, with a weak D call TRBD2 (6 bases). Between the trimmed V and J ends, which lost 6 bases and 4 bases, there was a span of 16 bases. From germline, CDR1 is LNHDA and CDR2 SQIVND (reference sequence). This CDR3 has 15 amino acids. The CDR3, as DNA: TGTGCCAGTAGGAACCCCGGGACTGGGTACAATGAGCAGTTCTTC. This translates into CASRNPGTGYNEQFF. Complete variable domain (other parts from reference TRBV19 and TRBJ2-1): DGGITQSPKYLFRKEGQNVTLSCEQNLNHDAMYWYRQDPGQGLRLIYYSQIVNDFQKGDIAEGYSVSREKKESFPLTVTSAQKNPTAFYLCASRNPGTGYNEQFFGPGTRLTVL.

This sequence joins TRBV27 and TRBJ2-2; no reliable D call. The CDR3 sequence is 14 residues long. The V gene lost 2 bases and the J gene lost 4 bases, with 8 bases spanning the gap. CDR1 MNHEY and CDR2 SMNVEV come from the germline V gene (reference sequence). Written as DNA, the CDR3 is TGTGCCAGCAGTTTAGATACATCCACCGGGGAGCTGTTTTTT. It yields the protein CASSLDTSTGELFF.

CDR3 sequence: CASSVRTGMGEKLFF. As DNA, the CDR3 is TGTGCCAGCAGCGTTAGGACAGGGATGGGTGAAAAACTGTTTTTT. The genes are TRBV9 and TRBJ1-4; 8 nucleotides line up with TRBD1. The junction had 7 bases not matched to a gene; V was cut back by 2 bases and J by 7 bases. The germline gives CDR1 SGDLS, CDR2 YYNGEE. The CDR3 extends over 15 amino acids.

V gene TRBV3-1 (or the pseudogene TRBV3-2) combines with J gene TRBJ1-6; 8 nucleotides match TRBD1. Germline V gives CDR1 LGHDT, CDR2 YNNKEL (reference sequence). This CDR3 region has 14 residues. V was clipped by 4 bases and J by 7 bases; unmatched bases: 3. The CDR3 loop is CASSPGGGNSPLHF. CDR3 nucleotide sequence: TGTGCCAGCAGCCCAGGGGGCGGGAATTCACCCCTCCACTTT.

The rearrangement uses TRBV6-5 and TRBJ1-1; D unclear. This CDR3 has 12 residues. CDR1 and CDR2 (germline): MNHEY, SVGAGI. The ends were cut back, 6 bases at V and 1 base at J, with 6 bases in the middle. CDR3 nucleotide sequence: TGTGCCAGCAGAATGGCGAACACTGAAGCTTTCTTT. It translates to CASRMANTEAFF.

This chain joins TRBV7-8 and TRBJ2-3; tentative D call: TRBD2 (5 bases). V lost 2 bases to trimming and J lost 4 bases, with 13 bases between them. The CDR3 sequence is 15 residues long. Germline V CDR1 and CDR2: SGHVS, FQNEAQ. The CDR3: CASSLSGGYPDTQYF. The CDR3, as DNA: TGTGCCAGCAGCTTAAGTGGAGGCTACCCAGATACGCAGTATTTT. Supplemented by reference TRBV7-8 and TRBJ2-3, the full variable domain reads GAGVSQSPRYKVAKRGQDVALRCDPISGHVSLFWYQQALGQGPEFLTYFQNEAQLDKSGLPSDRFFAERPEGSVSTLKIQRTQQEDSAVYLCASSLSGGYPDTQYFGPGTRLTVL.

The V and J genes are TRBV13 and TRBJ2-3, with D maybe TRBD2 (6 bases). V shed 3 bases and J shed 2 bases, with 9 bases lying between them. The CDR3 is 14 residues long. CDR1 PRHDT and CDR2 FYEKMQ come from the germline V gene (reference sequence). CDR3 DNA: TGTGCCAGCAGCTTCGGACTAACCACAGATACGCAGTATTTT. Translating gives CASSFGLTTDTQYF.

V and J are TRBV14 and TRBJ2-2; perhaps TRBD2 as D (6 bases). The V gene lost 2 bases and the J gene lost 5 bases, with 18 bases spanning the gap. CDR1 is SGHDN, CDR2 FVKESK, per germline. The CDR3 is made up of 17 amino acids. CDR3 amino acids: CASSQLGRPGRTGELFF. CDR3 bases: TGTGCCAGCAGCCAATTAGGGAGGCCAGGGAGGACCGGGGAGCTGTTTTTT. Combining the CDR3 with reference TRBV14 and TRBJ2-2 gives the whole variable domain EAGVTQFPSHSVIEKGQTVTLRCDPISGHDNLYWYRRVMGKEIKFLLHFVKESKQDESGMPNNRFLAERTGGTYSTLKVQPAELEDSGVYFCASSQLGRPGRTGELFFGEGSRLTVL.

The chain links TRBV6-1 to TRBJ1-2, with 10 bases identical to TRBD1. This CDR3 spans 14 amino acids. The trim removed 1 base at V and 4 bases at J, leaving 0 bases unmatched. Germline loops: CDR1 MNHNS, CDR2 SASEGT. The CDR3 loop is CASSEGTGGYGYTF. The CDR3 DNA reads as TGTGCCAGCAGTGAAGGGACAGGGGGCTATGGCTACACCTTC.

The chain couples TRBV28 to TRBJ2-3; 9 nucleotides match TRBD1. This CDR3 is built from 16 residues. Germline V gives CDR1 MDHEN, CDR2 SYDVKM. With 6 bases clipped from V and 5 bases from J, the junction kept 12 bases outside the gene matches. The CDR3: CASRTQDRGFLDTQYF. Here the CDR3 DNA reads TGTGCCAGCAGGACCCAGGACAGGGGTTTCTTAGATACGCAGTATTTT.

The chain couples TRBV25-1 to TRBJ2-1; D perhaps matches TRBD2 (5 bases). Trimming took off 6 bases at V and 9 bases at J, with 12 bases between the two ends. This CDR3 has 12 amino acids. Germline V gene data show CDR1 as MGHDK and CDR2 as SYGVNS. This CDR3 is CASRKLGLEQFF. CDR3 nucleotide sequence: TGTGCCAGCAGGAAACTAGGTCTTGAGCAGTTCTTC.